This paragraph reports one T cell receptor (beta chain). This clone's antigen is unknown. Base qualities were left out, and no much larger clone turns up one base away. This entry belongs to a study of blood T cell repertoires in COVID-19 (dated by TCRdb to 2018 to 2021). Background on the whole study: Samples from collaborators originated in the United States, Italy and Spain and spanned both the acute and convalescent phases of COVID-19. Samples came from the ongoing ImmuneRACE study (first 160 participants) plus 1,254 subjects from 6 global collaborators. Subjects who had been exposed to COVID-19, were actively infected with it, or had recovered from it provided the deeply sampled blood TCRbeta repertoires that made up the dataset. The prospective study material was composed of cDNA or gDNA derived from T cells, B-cell-depleted T cells, or PBMCs. Where available, HLA class I and class II types were obtained from metadata supplied by the sample provider rather than from assay-based typing. Nearly every sample came with metadata listing a de-identified subject ID, COVID-19 status, age in years and sex. The repertoires were made available in a free public database intended to serve as a resource for research on the immune response to SARS-CoV-2.

TCRbeta CDR3 regions were amplified from genomic DNA using the immunoSEQ Assay, a bias-controlled multiplex PCR. The study's own analysis went as follows. Nucleated cell counts per sample were estimated from amplification of reference gene primers within the assay. To quantify the absolute abundance of each unique TCRbeta CDR3 rearrangement, sequence reads were collapsed and filtered. Productive Simpson clonality was computed per sample as the square root of Simpson's diversity index over productive rearrangements. The clones in this table, taken by TCRdb from immuneACCESS, are in-frame only. Not every clone is retained; where verified, under half of the shortfall comes from an unresolved V gene, and the cause of the rest is unknown. The V and J calls and the clone size are those of that table, but D and trimming were determined from the DNA. The sample table shows 140,000 to 150,000 clones, and around 87% are seen once. The ten largest clones capture roughly 10% of the sample.

In the prospective study, participants were roughly 18 to 95 years old, resided in 24 geographic areas of the United States, and were enrolled through a virtual design. Cohort assignment in the prospective study relied on participant-reported clinical history from a screening survey and a study questionnaire. For ImmuneRACE Cohort 3, a participant was defined as recovered based on two consecutive negative NP/OP PCR tests, clearance by a healthcare professional, or resolution of symptoms. In the prospective study, mobile phlebotomists collected whole blood, serum and a nasopharyngeal or oropharyngeal swab from each participant. Prospective study participants could optionally give additional blood draws and questionnaires over an approximately 2-month period. Blood samples from the prospective study were shipped frozen or at room temperature prior to DNA extraction. The germline V gene (reference sequence) provides CDR1 LNHDA and CDR2 SQIVND. The CDR3 covers 12 residues, taking in both the cysteine and the phenylalanine. The CDR3 DNA has 36 bases and is translated from base 1. V loses 4 bases of germline sequence and J loses 12 bases, and the interval between the two ends is 13 bases.

General conclusions and limits of the study: The quantity of clinical and demographic metadata differed by source and by participant and was supplied without curation.

The sample was PBMCs or T cells enriched from blood (not recorded which). The rearrangement joined TRBV19 to TRBJ2-4; the D gene is perhaps TRBD1, from 6 matching bases. This clonotype was sampled from a man aged 60 to 69 who had recovered from COVID-19. CDR3 loop: CASSSRGFRQYF. DNA sequence: TGTGCCAGTAGTAGCAGGGGTTTTCGTCAGTACTTC.